This TCR beta chain was identified during a study of CD8 T cells in ankylosing spondylitis. This clonotype was counted only a few times. The germline V gene encodes CDR1 ENHRY and CDR2 SYGVKD. The V and J ends lost 4 bases and 1 base, in that order; junction bases with no gene match: 8. The CDR3 spans 17 residues. TCRdb processed the 5' RACE reads anew with MiXCR; each CDR3 protein has one entry. Here the sample spans a few hundred thousand distinct CDR3 sequences, about 20% being singletons. The TCR comes from a female donor with ankylosing spondylitis or in good health (not recorded which). The chain has TRBV10-3 and TRBJ2-2; 8 nucleotides match TRBD2. The sample taken for sequencing was blood, either unsorted or a sorted T cell fraction (not recorded which). The CDR3 DNA reads as TGTGCCATCAGTGGATCAGCGGGAGTTGGGAACACCGGGGAGCTGTTTTTT. Encoded protein: CAISGSAGVGNTGELFF.